This T cell receptor beta chain came from a study of cytomegalovirus exposure and HLA in healthy donors. Findings and limits, study-wide: With high specificity and sensitivity, the classifier reportedly diagnosed cytomegalovirus status. Most CMV-associated TCR beta chains appeared HLA-restricted in a later analysis.

The PCR employed 60 Vbeta primers together with 13 Jbeta primers. TCRdb keeps only in-frame clones here, not all; method: immunoSEQ multiplex PCR. The data hold about 50,000 clones, with 77% observed a single time. This CDR3 contains 16 residues. Germline CDR1 is MNHNY and CDR2 is SVGAGI (reference sequence). J gave up 3 bases and V 2 bases, and 9 bases lay outside the gene matches. Donors likely had unrecorded immune exposures despite being nominally healthy when sampled. This clone was seen just once. Antigen: not known. The clonotype originates from a woman aged 40 to 49 in good health and CMV-seropositive. Material: PBMCs. The rearrangement uses TRBV6-6 and TRBJ1-1; 7 nucleotides match TRBD1. The CDR3 DNA follows: TGTGCCAGCAGTTACCCTATGAGGGGGCAGGACACTGAAGCTTTCTTT. Translated: CASSYPMRGQDTEAFF.